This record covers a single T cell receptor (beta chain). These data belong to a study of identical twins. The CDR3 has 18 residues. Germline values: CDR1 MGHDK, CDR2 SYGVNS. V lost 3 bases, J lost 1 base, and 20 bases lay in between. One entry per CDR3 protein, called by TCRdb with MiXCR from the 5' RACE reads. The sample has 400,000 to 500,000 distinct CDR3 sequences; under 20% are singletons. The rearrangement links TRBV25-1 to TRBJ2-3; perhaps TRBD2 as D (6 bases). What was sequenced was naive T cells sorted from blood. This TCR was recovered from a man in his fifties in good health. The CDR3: CASSDSRELPTGTDTQYF. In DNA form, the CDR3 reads TGTGCCAGCAGTGATTCCCGGGAGCTCCCCACTGGCACAGATACGCAGTATTTT.